Given below is one T cell receptor beta chain in context. This sample was taken from a study of blood T cell repertoires in COVID-19. Study overall: Nucleic acid was either cDNA or gDNA, and it came from T cells, B-cell-depleted T cells, or PBMCs.

In the source study's methods: Amplifying reference gene primers gave estimates of nucleated cell counts. Measured with immunoSEQ multiplex PCR; TCRdb has only the in-frame clones, and not every one. D and trimming come from the DNA, and the V and J calls and clone size come from that table. Found here are some 220,000 clones, 80% to 95% of them singletons; the top ten hold 0.8% to 0.95%. One Seattle source followed patients from active infection through their disease course. Germline V gives CDR1 SGDLS, CDR2 YYNGEE. V lost 4 bases to trimming and J lost 0 bases, with 11 bases between them. The CDR3 has 15 amino acids.

This clonotype was obtained from a man aged 25-45 years with COVID-19, enrolled during active disease. The rearrangement links TRBV9 to TRBJ1-5; maybe TRBD1 (5 bases). Input material: peripheral blood. CDR3 nucleotides: TGTGCCAGCAGCCCACAGGCCGATAGCAATCAGCCCCAGCATTTT. Protein product: CASSPQADSNQPQHF.